This entry concerns a single T cell receptor beta chain. Which antigen it targets is not known. No per-base quality is available; no much larger clone lies one base away. The data derive from a study of molecular identifiers for immune sequencing clone quantification (dated by TCRdb to the late 2010s). Background on the whole study: For a replicate experiment, the RNA from either approximately 20,000 or 100,000 naive CD8 T cells was divided into five aliquots, and four of those aliquots went on to sequencing. The study was a methods study using CD8 T cells to benchmark molecular-identifier clustering-based TCR repertoire sequencing (MIDCIRS) and TCR RNA copy counting. Points the paper makes about the study in general: In CMV-specific effector cells, clones with more than 20 RNA copies contained over 97% of molecules, whereas in naive cells such clones contained under 1% of molecules. Naive libraries contained spiked-in Jurkat TCR RNA (10 copies' worth), which is not part of the donor repertoire. Without barcode sub-clustering, chimeric consensus sequences inflated TCR diversity; chimeras reached as high as 47%. Spiked-in Jurkat TCR RNA equivalent to a single cell was reported to be detectable even among approximately 900,000 naive CD8 T cells. Modeling estimated 2.5 to 3 recovered TCR RNA copies per cell, compared with about 9.8 by digital PCR, which implies 30% to 35% capture efficiency. Highly expanded clone sizes could be underestimated because identical TCR molecules may share a barcode.

Library construction relied on PCR. These reads were obtained on an Illumina HiSeq 4000. Bulk TCR libraries were prepared as previously described, using TCR primers listed in Table S5. Total RNA was purified with the Qiagen AllPrep DNA/RNA kit. Before analysis, reads from multiple sequencing runs of the same library were pooled. Per the authors' processing: Only reads with exact TCR constant sequence were kept, trimmed to 150 nt, and grouped by their 12-nt molecular barcodes. Reads in each barcode group were sub-clustered using a 15% Levenshtein threshold, and a quality-weighted consensus sequence was built for each RNA molecule. Non-functional sequences were filtered out, along with any lower-count sequence sitting one edit away from another sequence. Based on a fit of two negative binomial distributions, barcode sub-clusters having less than 20% of the maximum read count were discarded. TCRdb reprocessing: public reads trimmed at Q25 with fastp, clones called with MiXCR, in-frame beta chains kept. Every CDR3 protein is listed once, alongside the most common genes and DNA of its rows. The V and J calls follow TCRdb's processing rather than the paper's. For this sample the table gives around 480,000 distinct CDR3 sequences, of which about a fifth were detected only once. The top ten clones comprise approximately 0.8% of the sample.

V gives up 5 bases and J gives up 4 bases, and the segment between their germline ends measures 21 bases. Taken from cysteine to phenylalanine, the CDR3 has 16 residues. Only the CDR3 DNA is retained, 48 bases long and in frame from the first base. CDR1 and CDR2 are drawn from the germline V gene: SGHRS, YFSETQ. Libraries of naive CD8 T cells were generated from about 20,000 to 1,000,000 sorted cells, with 10%, 30% or 50% of the purified RNA used. On a BD FACSAria II, naive CD8 T cells were FACS-sorted as CD8+CD4-CCR7+CD45RA+ and collected into RLT Plus buffer. To test detection sensitivity, Jurkat RNA equal to around nine TCR copies was added to samples of roughly 18,000-1,000,000 naive CD8 T cells. Enrichment of CD8 T cells was done with RosetteSep CD8+ T Cell Enrichment Cocktail plus Ficoll-Paque, and ACK red cell lysis came afterward.

The receptor's source is a human donor in good health. Some libraries in this study had Jurkat cell RNA spiked in. The chain couples TRBV5-1 to TRBJ1-2; a tentative D match to TRBD1 spans 5 bases. Input material: naive CD8+ T cells from blood, with Jurkat cell RNA spiked in. Taken with the paper, the label for cell subset or site translates to: FACS-sorted CD8+CD4-CCR7+CD45RA+ naive T cells. The CDR3 here reads CASSEEGPPLGYGYTF. The DNA sequence is TGCGCCAGCAGTGAGGAGGGACCCCCACTCGGCTATGGCTACACCTTC.